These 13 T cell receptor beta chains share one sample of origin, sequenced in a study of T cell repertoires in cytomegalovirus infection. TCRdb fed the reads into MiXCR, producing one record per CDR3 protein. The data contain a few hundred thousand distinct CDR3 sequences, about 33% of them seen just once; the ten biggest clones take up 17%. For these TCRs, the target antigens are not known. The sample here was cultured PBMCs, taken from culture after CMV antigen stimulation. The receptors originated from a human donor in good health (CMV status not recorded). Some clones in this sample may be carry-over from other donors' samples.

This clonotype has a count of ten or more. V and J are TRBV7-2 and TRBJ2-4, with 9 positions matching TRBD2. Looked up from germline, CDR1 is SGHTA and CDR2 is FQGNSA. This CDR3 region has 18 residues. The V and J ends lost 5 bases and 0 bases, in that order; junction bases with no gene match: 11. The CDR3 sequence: CASSPTGTSSIAKNIQYF. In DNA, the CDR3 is TGTGCCAGCAGCCCGACCGGGACTAGCTCCATAGCCAAAAACATTCAGTACTTC. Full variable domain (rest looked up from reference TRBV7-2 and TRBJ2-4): GAGVSQSPSNKVTEKGKDVELRCDPISGHTALYWYRQSLGQGLEFLIYFQGNSAPDKSGLPSDRFSAERTGGSVSTLTIQRTQQEDSAVYLCASSPTGTSSIAKNIQYFGAGTRLSVL.

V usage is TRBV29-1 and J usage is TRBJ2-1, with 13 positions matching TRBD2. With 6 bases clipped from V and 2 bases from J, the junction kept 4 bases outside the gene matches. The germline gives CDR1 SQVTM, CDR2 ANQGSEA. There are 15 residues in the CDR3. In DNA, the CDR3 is TGCAGCGTCCTCGGACTAGCGGGAGCCTACAATGAGCAGTTCTTC. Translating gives CSVLGLAGAYNEQFF.

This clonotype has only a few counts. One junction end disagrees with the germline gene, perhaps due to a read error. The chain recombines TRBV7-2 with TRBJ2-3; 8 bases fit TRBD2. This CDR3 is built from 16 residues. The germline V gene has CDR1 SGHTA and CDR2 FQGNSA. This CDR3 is CASSLISAGGTGTQYF. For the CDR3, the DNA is TGTGCCAGCAGCTTAATCTCGGCGGGAGGCACAGGTACGCAGTATTTT. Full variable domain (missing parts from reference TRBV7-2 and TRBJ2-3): GAGVSQSPSNKVTEKGKDVELRCDPISGHTALYWYRQSLGQGLEFLIYFQGNSAPDKSGLPSDRFSAERTGGSVSTLTIQRTQQEDSAVYLCASSLISAGGTGTQYFGPGTRLTVL.

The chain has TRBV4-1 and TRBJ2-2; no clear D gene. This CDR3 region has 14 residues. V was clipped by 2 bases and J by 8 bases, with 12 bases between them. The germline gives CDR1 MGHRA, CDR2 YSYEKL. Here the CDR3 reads CASSQPIIGGELFF. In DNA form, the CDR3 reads TGCGCCAGCAGCCAACCGATTATAGGGGGGGAGCTGTTTTTT.

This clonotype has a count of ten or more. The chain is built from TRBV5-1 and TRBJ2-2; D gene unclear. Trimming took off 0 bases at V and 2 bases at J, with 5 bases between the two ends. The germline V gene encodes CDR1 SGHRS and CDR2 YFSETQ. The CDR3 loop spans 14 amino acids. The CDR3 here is CASSLDPNTGELFF. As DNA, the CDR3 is TGCGCCAGCAGCTTGGACCCTAACACCGGGGAGCTGTTTTTT.

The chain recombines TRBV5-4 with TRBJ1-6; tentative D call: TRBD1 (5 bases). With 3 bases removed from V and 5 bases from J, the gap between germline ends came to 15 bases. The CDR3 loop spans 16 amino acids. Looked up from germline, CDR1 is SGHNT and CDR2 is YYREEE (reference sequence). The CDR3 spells CASSWGTDGDNSPLHF. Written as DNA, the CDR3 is TGTGCCAGCAGCTGGGGGACGGACGGTGATAATTCACCCCTCCACTTT.

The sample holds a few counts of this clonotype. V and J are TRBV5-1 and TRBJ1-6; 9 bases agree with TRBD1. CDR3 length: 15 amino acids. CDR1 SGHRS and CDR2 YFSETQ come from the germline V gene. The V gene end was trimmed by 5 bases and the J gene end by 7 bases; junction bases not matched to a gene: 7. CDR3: CASRPTTGGNSPLHF. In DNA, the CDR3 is TGCGCCAGCAGACCTACCACAGGGGGCAATTCACCCCTCCACTTT.

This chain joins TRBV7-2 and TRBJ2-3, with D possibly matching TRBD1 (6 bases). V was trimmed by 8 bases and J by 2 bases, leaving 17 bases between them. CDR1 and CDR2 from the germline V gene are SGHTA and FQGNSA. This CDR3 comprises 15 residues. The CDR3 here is CASGDPGQLTDTQYF. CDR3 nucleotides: TGTGCCAGCGGCGATCCGGGACAACTCACAGATACGCAGTATTTT.

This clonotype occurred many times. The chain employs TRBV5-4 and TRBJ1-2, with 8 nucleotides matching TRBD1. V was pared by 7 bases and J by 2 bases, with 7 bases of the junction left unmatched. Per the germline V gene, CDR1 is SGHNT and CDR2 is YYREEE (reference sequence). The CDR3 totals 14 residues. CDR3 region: CASYAGQANYGYTF. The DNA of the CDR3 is TGTGCCAGCTATGCGGGACAGGCAAACTATGGCTACACCTTC.

This chain's CDR3 is CASSLEGVLVNTEAFF. CDR3 DNA sequence: TGTGCCAGCAGCTTGGAAGGGGTATTAGTGAACACTGAAGCTTTCTTT. This rearrangement joins TRBV5-4 to TRBJ1-1; weak D call: TRBD1 (5 bases). The V end was cut by 0 bases, the J end by 0 bases, with 12 bases between. Germline-derived CDR1 and CDR2 are SGHNT and YYREEE (reference sequence). The CDR3 is 16 residues long.

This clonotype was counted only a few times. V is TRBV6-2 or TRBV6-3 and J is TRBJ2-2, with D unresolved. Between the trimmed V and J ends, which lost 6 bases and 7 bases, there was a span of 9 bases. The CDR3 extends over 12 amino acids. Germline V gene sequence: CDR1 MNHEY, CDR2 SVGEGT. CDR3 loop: CASRGFIGELFF. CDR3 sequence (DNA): TGTGCCAGCAGGGGATTCATCGGGGAGCTGTTTTTT.

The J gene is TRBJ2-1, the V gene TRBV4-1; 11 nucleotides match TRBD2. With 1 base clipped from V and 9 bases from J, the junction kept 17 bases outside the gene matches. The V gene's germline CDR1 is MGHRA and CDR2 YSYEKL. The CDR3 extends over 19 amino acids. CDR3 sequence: CASSQVLAGVLPWAGEQFF. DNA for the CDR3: TGCGCCAGCAGCCAAGTACTAGCGGGAGTATTGCCATGGGCCGGTGAGCAGTTCTTC.

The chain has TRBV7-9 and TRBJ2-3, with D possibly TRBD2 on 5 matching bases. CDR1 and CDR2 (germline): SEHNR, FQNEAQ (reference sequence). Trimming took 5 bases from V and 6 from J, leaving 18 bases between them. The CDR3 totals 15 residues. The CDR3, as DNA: TGTGCCAGCAGCCGCCCCTGGGGAGCGACGGATACGCAGTATTTT. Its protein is CASSRPWGATDTQYF.